The clone carrying this T cell receptor (beta chain) is a singleton in its sample. The study recruited people aged about 18 to 95 years across approximately 24 US areas. This record belongs to a study of blood T cell repertoires in COVID-19. Study in general: Samples of COVID-19 (acute and convalescent) were obtained from the United States, Italy and Spain.

Trimming pared 5 bases from V and 10 bases from J, leaving 12 bases between. The CDR3 totals 12 residues. The germline CDR1 and CDR2 sequences are WSHSY and SAAADI. Sequencing used immunoSEQ multiplex PCR; TCRdb keeps in-frame clones, though not all of them. Of a few hundred thousand clones in the sample, 92% were seen once. The material sequenced was PBMCs or T cells enriched from blood (not recorded which). The receptor's source is a woman in her 30s who had recovered from COVID-19. The chain couples TRBV10-2 to TRBJ2-1; the D gene is possibly TRBD2 (5 bases). This CDR3 is CASSLGGGEQFF. The DNA of the CDR3 is TGCGCCAGCAGTCTTGGTGGAGGAGAGCAGTTCTTC.